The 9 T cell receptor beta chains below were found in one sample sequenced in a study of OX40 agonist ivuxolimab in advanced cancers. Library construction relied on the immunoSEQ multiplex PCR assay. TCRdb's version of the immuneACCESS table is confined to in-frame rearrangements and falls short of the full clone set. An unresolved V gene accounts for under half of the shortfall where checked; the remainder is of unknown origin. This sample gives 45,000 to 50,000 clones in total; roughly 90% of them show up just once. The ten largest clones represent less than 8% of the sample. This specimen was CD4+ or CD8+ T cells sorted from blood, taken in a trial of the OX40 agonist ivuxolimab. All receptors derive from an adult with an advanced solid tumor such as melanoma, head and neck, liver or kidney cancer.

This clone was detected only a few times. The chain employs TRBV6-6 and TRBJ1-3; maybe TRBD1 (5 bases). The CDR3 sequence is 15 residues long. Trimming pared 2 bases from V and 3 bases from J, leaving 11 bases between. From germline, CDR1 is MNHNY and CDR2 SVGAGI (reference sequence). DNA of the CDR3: TGTGCCAGCAGTTACGGTGGGGACTTTGGAAACACCATATATTTT. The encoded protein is CASSYGGDFGNTIYF.

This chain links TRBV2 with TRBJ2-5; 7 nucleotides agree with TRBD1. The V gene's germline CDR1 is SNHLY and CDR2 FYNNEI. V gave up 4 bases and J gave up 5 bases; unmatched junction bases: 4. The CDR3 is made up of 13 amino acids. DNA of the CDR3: TGTGCCAGCAGTGGACAGGGTTGGGAGACCCAGTACTTC. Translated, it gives CASSGQGWETQYF.

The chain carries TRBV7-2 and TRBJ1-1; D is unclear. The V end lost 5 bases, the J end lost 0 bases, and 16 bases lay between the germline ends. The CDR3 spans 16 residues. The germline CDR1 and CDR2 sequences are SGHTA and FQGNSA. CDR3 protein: CASSPRNRGMNTEAFF. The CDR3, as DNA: TGTGCCAGCAGCCCTAGAAATCGGGGAATGAACACTGAAGCTTTCTTT.

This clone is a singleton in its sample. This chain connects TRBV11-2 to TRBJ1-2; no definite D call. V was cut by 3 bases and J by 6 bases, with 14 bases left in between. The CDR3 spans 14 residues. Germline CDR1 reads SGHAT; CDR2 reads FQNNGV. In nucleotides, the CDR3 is TGTGCCAGCAGCTTGAGGCAGGTGATGGATGGCTACACCTTC. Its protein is CASSLRQVMDGYTF. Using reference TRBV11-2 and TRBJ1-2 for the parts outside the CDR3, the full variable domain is EAGVAQSPRYKIIEKRQSVAFWCNPISGHATLYWYQQILGQGPKLLIQFQNNGVVDDSQLPKDRFSAERLKGVDSTLKIQPAKLEDSAVYLCASSLRQVMDGYTFGSGTRLTVV.

The CDR3 coding sequence is TGCAGTGCTAGCTGGAACACTGAAGCTTTCTTT. It codes for CSASWNTEAFF. The rearrangement uses TRBV20-1 and TRBJ1-1; D gene uncertain. The CDR3 extends over 11 amino acids. V lost 3 bases, J lost 1 base, and 3 bases lay in between. Germline lookup yields CDR1 DFQATT and CDR2 SNEGSKA (reference sequence).

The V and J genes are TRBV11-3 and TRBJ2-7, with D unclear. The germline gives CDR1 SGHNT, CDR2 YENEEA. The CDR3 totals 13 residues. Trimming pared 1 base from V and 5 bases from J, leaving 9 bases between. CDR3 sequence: CASSLGLVNEQYF. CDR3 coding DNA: TGTGCCAGCAGCTTAGGGTTAGTGAACGAGCAGTACTTC.

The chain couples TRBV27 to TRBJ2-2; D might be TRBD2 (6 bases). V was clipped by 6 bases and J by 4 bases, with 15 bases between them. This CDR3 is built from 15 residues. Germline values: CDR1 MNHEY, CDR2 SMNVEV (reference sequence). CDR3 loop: CASRGGGVITGELFF. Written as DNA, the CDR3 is TGTGCCAGCAGGGGAGGAGGGGTTATCACCGGGGAGCTGTTTTTT.

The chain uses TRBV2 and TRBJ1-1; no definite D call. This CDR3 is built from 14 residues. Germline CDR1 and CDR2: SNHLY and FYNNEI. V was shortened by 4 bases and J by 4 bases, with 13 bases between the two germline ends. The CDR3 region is CASSGALTGTEAFF. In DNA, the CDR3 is TGTGCCAGCAGTGGGGCCCTTACGGGCACTGAAGCTTTCTTT.

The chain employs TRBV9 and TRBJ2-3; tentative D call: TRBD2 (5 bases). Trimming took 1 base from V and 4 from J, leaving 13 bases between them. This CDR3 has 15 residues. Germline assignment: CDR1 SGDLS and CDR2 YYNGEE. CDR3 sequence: CASSVRESQADTQYF. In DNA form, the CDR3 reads TGTGCCAGCAGCGTAAGGGAGAGTCAGGCAGATACGCAGTATTTT. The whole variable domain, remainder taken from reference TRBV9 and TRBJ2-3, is DSGVTQTPKHLITATGQRVTLRCSPRSGDLSVYWYQQSLDQGLQFLIQYYNGEERAKGNILERFSAQQFPDLHSELNLSSLELGDSALYFCASSVRESQADTQYFGPGTRLTVL.